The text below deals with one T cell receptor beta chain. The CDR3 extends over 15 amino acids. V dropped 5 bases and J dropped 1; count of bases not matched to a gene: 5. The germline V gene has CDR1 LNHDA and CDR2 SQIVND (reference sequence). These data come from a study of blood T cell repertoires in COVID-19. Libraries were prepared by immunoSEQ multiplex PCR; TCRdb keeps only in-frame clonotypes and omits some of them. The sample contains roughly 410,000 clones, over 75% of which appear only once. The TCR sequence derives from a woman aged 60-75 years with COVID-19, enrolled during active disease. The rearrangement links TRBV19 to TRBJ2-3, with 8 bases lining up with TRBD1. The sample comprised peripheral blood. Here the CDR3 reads CASSPDRGGTDTQYF. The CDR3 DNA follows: TGTGCCAGTAGTCCAGACAGGGGCGGCACAGATACGCAGTATTTT. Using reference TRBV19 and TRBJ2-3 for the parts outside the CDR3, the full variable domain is DGGITQSPKYLFRKEGQNVTLSCEQNLNHDAMYWYRQDPGQGLRLIYYSQIVNDFQKGDIAEGYSVSREKKESFPLTVTSAQKNPTAFYLCASSPDRGGTDTQYFGPGTRLTVL.